This T cell receptor (beta chain) originates from a study of beta chain features in type 1 diabetes. Germline values: CDR1 SGDLS, CDR2 YYNGEE. The CDR3 is 12 amino acids. Expressed TCRB transcripts were sequenced because the isolated RNA had all been reverse transcribed beforehand. Profiled with immunoSEQ multiplex PCR; TCRdb holds only in-frame clones, not every one. The table records 900,000 or so clones, 17% of them present only once. A few counts support this clone. What it recognizes is unknown. One end of the junction varies from germline; a read error may be responsible. The study's findings and limits: Among patients with Type 1 diabetes, TCRB CDR3s were moderately but significantly shorter in every one of the four CD4+ subsets. Patients' naive, central memory and regulatory TCRB repertoires appeared more alike than those of healthy donors.

Input material: naive CD4+ T cells from blood. The TCR was taken from a woman between 18 and 29 years old in good health. The chain links TRBV9 to TRBJ2-7, with 7 bases aligning to TRBD2. CDR3 in DNA: TGTGCCAGCAGCGTAGGGACGGGACTACCAGCCTTC. Translating it yields CASSVGTGLPAF.